The clone carrying this TCR beta chain was observed a few times. RNA in amounts of about 0.5 to 1 ug was reverse transcribed with random hexamers. TCRdb re-called the immunoSEQ multiplex PCR reads through MiXCR, storing one row per CDR3 protein. The sample lists some 200,000 distinct CDR3 sequences; about 90% were seen once. This record comes from a study of CD8 T cells in Susac syndrome. The CDR3 consists of 13 residues. CDR1 SNHLY and CDR2 FYNNEI come from the germline V gene. V shed 5 bases and J shed 5 bases, with 10 bases lying between them. The V gene is TRBV2, the J gene TRBJ2-1; weak D call: TRBD2 (6 bases). This TCR derives from a human donor with multiple sclerosis. The specimen sequenced was CD8+ T cells from PBMCs. CDR3 DNA: TGTGCCAGCAGTCCTCTAGCGAACAATGAGCAGTTCTTC. As protein: CASSPLANNEQFF.